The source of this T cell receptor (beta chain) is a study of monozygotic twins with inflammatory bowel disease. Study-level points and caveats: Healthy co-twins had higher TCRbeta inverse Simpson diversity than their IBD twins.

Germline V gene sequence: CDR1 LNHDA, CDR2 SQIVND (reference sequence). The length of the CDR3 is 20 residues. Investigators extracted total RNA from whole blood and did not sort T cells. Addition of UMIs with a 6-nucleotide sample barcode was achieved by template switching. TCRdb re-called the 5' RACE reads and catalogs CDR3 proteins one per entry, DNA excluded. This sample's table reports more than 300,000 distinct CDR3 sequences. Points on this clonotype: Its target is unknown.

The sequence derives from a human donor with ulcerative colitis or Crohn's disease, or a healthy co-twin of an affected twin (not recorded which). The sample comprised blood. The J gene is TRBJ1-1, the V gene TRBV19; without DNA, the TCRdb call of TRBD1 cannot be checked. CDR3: CASSMPDRGPELEMNTEAFF.